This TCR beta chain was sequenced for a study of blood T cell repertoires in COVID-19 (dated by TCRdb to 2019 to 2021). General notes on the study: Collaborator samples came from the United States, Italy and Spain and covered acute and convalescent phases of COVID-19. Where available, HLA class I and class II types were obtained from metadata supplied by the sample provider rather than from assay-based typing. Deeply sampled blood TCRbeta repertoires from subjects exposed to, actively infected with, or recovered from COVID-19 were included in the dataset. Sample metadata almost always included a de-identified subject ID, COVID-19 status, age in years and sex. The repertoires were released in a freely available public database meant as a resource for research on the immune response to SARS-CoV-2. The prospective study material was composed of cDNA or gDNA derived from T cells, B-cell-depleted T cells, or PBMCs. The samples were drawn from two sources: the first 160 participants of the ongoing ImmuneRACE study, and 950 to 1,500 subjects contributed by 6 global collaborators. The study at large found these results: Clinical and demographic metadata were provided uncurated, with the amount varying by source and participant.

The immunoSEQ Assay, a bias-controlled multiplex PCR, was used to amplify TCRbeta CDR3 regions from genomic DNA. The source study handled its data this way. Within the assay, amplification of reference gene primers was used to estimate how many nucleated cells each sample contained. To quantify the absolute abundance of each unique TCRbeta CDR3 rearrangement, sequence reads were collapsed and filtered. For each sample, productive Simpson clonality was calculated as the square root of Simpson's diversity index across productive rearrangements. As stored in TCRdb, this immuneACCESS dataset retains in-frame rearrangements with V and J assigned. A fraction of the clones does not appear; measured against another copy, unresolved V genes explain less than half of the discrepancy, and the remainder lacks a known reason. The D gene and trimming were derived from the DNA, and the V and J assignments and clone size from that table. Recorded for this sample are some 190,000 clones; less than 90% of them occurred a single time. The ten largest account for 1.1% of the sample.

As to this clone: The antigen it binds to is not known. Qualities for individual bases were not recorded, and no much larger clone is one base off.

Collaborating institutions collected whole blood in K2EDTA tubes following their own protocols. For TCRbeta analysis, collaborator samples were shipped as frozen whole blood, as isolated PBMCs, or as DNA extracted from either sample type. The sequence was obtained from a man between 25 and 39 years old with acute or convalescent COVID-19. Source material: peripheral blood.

The sequence in DNA is TGCGCCAGCAGCTACCTAGGGGGAGGGCCCACAATAGAAAACACCGGGGAGCTGTTTTTT. This sequence encodes CASSYLGGGPTIENTGELFF. The chain is assembled from TRBV5-1 and TRBJ2-2; the best D guess is TRBD2, with 7 bases matching. The junction shows trimming of 3 bases on V and 2 bases on J, plus 26 bases between the germline ends. The germline V gene sets CDR1 to SGHRS and CDR2 to YFSETQ. From cysteine to phenylalanine, the CDR3 is 20 amino acids long. Just the 60-base CDR3 DNA is kept, in frame starting at base 1.